Below, one T cell receptor (beta chain) is given with its context. The assay was immunoSEQ multiplex PCR, and TCRdb's table has in-frame clones only and misses some. The sample has around 110,000 clones, 85% to 90% seen once. The data were taken from a study of control samples from healthy donors and cancer patients. The ends were cut back, 4 bases at V and 2 bases at J, with 19 bases in the middle. The CDR3 length is 16 residues. Looked up from germline, CDR1 is GTSNPN and CDR2 is SVGIG (reference sequence). Specimen: PBMCs. The chain recombines TRBV30 with TRBJ2-3; D uncertain. This sequence was found in a woman in her forties or fifties with colorectal cancer. CDR3 loop: CAWTRPEHGVTDTQYF. The CDR3 bases are TGTGCCTGGACCCGCCCCGAACACGGAGTCACAGATACGCAGTATTTT.